This entry describes one TCR beta chain. Trimming stripped 4 bases from V and 10 bases from J, with 14 bases between. This CDR3 spans 12 amino acids. Germline lookup yields CDR1 SGHDT and CDR2 YYEEEE. These data are taken from a study of T-cell memory formation after mild COVID-19. Across the whole study: Clustering of TCRs was largely donor specific.

TCRdb re-called the 5' RACE reads through MiXCR, storing one row per CDR3 protein. The sample includes 200,000 to 250,000 distinct CDR3 sequences, roughly 15% of them seen just once. The specimen was PBMCs or a T cell subset sorted from them (not recorded which). The J gene is TRBJ1-1, the V gene TRBV5-6, with D maybe TRBD1 (5 bases). This receptor was identified in an adult woman who had mild COVID-19 (a few samples of this study predate the infection). Cell type and time point are not known. The CDR3 DNA is TGTGCCAGCAGCGGGACCCTTGCAGGAGCTTTCTTT. This sequence encodes CASSGTLAGAFF.